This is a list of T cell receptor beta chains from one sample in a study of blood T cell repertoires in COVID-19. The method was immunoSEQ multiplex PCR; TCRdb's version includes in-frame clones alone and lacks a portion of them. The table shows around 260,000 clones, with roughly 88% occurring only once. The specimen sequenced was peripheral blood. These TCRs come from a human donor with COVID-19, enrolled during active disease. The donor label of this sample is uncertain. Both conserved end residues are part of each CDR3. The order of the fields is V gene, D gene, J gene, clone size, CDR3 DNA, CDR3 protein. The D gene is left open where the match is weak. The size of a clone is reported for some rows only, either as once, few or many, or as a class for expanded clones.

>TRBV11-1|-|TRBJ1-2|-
TGTGCCAGCAGCTTCTCCGGGACAAACTATGGCTACACCTTC
CASSFSGTNYGYTF
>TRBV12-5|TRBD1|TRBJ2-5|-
TGTGCTAGTGGTACCGGGACAGGGGGGACCGAGACCCAGTACTTC
CASGTGTGGTETQYF
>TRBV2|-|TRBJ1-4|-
TGTGCCAGCAGTGTGCAGGGAACTAATGAAAAACTGTTTTTT
CASSVQGTNEKLFF
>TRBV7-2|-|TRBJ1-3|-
TGTGCCAGCAGCTTCCCGGGAAACACCATATATTTT
CASSFPGNTIYF
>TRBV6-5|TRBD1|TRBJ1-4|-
TGTGCCAGCAGTTACCATGGGACAGGCACTAATGAAAAACTGTTTTTT
CASSYHGTGTNEKLFF
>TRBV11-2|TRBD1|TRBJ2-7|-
TGTGCCAGCAGCTTAGAGGGACAGTTCTACGAGCAGTACTTC
CASSLEGQFYEQYF
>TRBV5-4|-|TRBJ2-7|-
TGTGCCAGCAGCTTGGCCCCATTGTCTCTTGGAGTAGAGCAGTACTTC
CASSLAPLSLGVEQYF
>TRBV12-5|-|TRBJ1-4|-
TGTGCTAGTGGTTTGTACGGGTCTGAAAAACTGTTTTTT
CASGLYGSEKLFF
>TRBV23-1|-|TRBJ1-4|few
TGCGCCAGCAGTCAATCGGTAGAACAGGGTAATGAAAAACTGTTTTTT
CASSQSVEQGNEKLFF
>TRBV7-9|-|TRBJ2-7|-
TGTGCCAGCAGCTTAGGGGACCCCGCGGGGGCCGAGCAGTACTTC
CASSLGDPAGAEQYF
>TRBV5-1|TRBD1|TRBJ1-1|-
TGCGCCAGCAGCTTGGAGGACAGGGGTACTGAAGCTTTCTTT
CASSLEDRGTEAFF
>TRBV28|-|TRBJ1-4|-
TGTGCCAGCAGTTTCTCAGGGATTAATGAAAAACTGTTTTTT
CASSFSGINEKLFF
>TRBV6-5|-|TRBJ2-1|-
TGTGCCACCTCGACAGTCCTCTACAATGAGCAGTTCTTC
CATSTVLYNEQFF
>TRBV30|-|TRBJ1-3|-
TGTGCCTGGAGTGGATCAGGGTTTGCTGGAAACACCATATATTTT
CAWSGSGFAGNTIYF
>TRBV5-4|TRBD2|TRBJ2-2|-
TGTGCCAGCCGAGCGGGAGGTTCCGGGGAGCTGTTTTTT
CASRAGGSGELFF
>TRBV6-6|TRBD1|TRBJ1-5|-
TGTGCCAGCAGCTCACATTCCAGACAGGGGGGCCCTCTCATTAGCAATCAGCCCCAGCATTTT
CASSSHSRQGGPLISNQPQHF
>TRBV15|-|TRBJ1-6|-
TGTGCCACCAGCAGAGATCTTGACAGGCAAGATAGCTCCTATAATTCACCCCTCCACTTT
CATSRDLDRQDSSYNSPLHF
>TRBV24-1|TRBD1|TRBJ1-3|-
TGTGCCACCAGTGACACGGACAGGGAGTATTTT
CATSDTDREYF
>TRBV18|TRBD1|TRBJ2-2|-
TGTGCCAGCTCACTCGGGACAGGAGCCCAGGGCGGGGAGCTGTTTTTT
CASSLGTGAQGGELFF
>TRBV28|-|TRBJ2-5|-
TGTGCCAGCAGGGGGGGACAGAGTCAAGAGACCCAGTACTTC
CASRGGQSQETQYF
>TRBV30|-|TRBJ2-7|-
TGTGCCTGGAACCCCGGGGTACTGGGCTACGAGCAGTACTTC
CAWNPGVLGYEQYF
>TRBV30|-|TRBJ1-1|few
TGTGCCTGGAGTCGACTCATGAACACTGAAGCTTTCTTT
CAWSRLMNTEAFF
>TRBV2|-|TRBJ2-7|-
TGTGCCAGCGGTTACAGAAGCTCTCCAACCTACGAGCAGTACTTC
CASGYRSSPTYEQYF
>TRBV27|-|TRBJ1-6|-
TGTGCCAGCAGGCAACAGGGTTCAAATAATTCACCCCTCCACTTT
CASRQQGSNNSPLHF
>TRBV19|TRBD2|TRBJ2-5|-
TGTGCCAGTAGTAGTCCGGGAGCGGGAGAAGAGACCCAGTACTTC
CASSSPGAGEETQYF
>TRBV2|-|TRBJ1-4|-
TGTGCCAGCAGGGACGGAGGGGAAAAACTGTTTTTT
CASRDGGEKLFF
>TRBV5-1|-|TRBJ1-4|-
TGCGCCAGCAGCTTGTCTACAGGGATTGGTGAAAAACTGTTTTTT
CASSLSTGIGEKLFF
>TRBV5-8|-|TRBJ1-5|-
TGTGCCAGCAGCTTGGAGGGGGGGGATAATCAGCCCCAGCATTTT
CASSLEGGDNQPQHF
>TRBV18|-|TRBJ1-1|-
TGTGCCAGCTCTCCGCGACAGGAGCGGGGCACTGAAGCTTTCTTT
CASSPRQERGTEAFF
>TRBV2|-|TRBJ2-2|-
TGTGCCAGCAGTGGAACCTTGACAGCCGGGGAGCTGTTTTTT
CASSGTLTAGELFF
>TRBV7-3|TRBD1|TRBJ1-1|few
TGTGCCAGCAGCCGACAGGGGTGGACTGAAGCTTTCTTT
CASSRQGWTEAFF
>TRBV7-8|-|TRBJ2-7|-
TGTGCCAGCAGCTTAGGGTTGGGCAACGAGCAGTACTTC
CASSLGLGNEQYF
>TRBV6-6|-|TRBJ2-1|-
TGTGCCAGCAGACCCCTAAGCGTTACAGGGTACAATGAGCAGTTCTTC
CASRPLSVTGYNEQFF
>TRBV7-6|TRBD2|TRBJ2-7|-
TGTGCCAGCAGCTCGGTAGCGGGAGTGGTAGGCGAGCAGTACTTC
CASSSVAGVVGEQYF
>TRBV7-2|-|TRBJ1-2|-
TGTGCCAGCACCGACGGGGGGGTCTATGGCTACACCTTC
CASTDGGVYGYTF
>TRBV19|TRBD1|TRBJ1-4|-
TGTGCCAGTACCCCGGACAGGATCGAAAAACTGTTTTTT
CASTPDRIEKLFF
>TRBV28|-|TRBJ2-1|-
TGTGCCAGCACCCCTCGGGTATCCCACTACAATGAGCAGTTCTTC
CASTPRVSHYNEQFF
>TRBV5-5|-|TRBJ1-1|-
TGTGCCAGCAGCTTGGGCGGTAGAACTGAAGCTTTCTTT
CASSLGGRTEAFF
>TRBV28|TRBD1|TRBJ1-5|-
TGTGCCAGCAGCCGGGGACAGGGTGATCAGCCCCAGCATTTT
CASSRGQGDQPQHF
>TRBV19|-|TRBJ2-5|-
TGTGCCAGTAGTATAGAAGTCGCAGGGCCTGAGACCCAGTACTTC
CASSIEVAGPETQYF
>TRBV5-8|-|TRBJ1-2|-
TGTGCCAGCAGCAAACTCCTGGATGGCTACACCTTC
CASSKLLDGYTF
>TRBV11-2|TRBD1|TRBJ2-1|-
TGTGCCAGCAGCTTAGGGGCAGGGGGATACAATGAGCAGTTCTTC
CASSLGAGGYNEQFF
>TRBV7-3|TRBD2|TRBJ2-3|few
TGTGCCAGCAGCCCGCGGGGCGGGGGGGTGGATACGCAGTATTTT
CASSPRGGGVDTQYF
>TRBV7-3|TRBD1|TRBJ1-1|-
TGTGCCAGCAGCTTCACAGGGGAAACTGAAGCTTTCTTT
CASSFTGETEAFF
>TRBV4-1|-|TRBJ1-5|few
TGCGCCAGCAGCCTCACTGCCTTCCCGGATCAGCCCCAGCATTTT
CASSLTAFPDQPQHF
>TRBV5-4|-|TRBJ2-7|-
TGTGCCAGCAGCTTGGCCGTCTCAGGGCACGAGCAGTACTTC
CASSLAVSGHEQYF
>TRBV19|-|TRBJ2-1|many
TGTGCCAGTAGTATGGGGCGGGACTACAATGAGCAGTTCTTC
CASSMGRDYNEQFF
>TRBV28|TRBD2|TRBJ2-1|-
TGTGCCAGCAGTTTGGGACTAGAGTCCAATGAGCAGTTCTTC
CASSLGLESNEQFF
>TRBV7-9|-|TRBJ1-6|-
TGTGCCAGCAGGAAAGAGGGTGCTTCACCCCTCCACTTT
CASRKEGASPLHF
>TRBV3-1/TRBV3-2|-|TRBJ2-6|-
TGTGCCAGCAGCCAAGGGAGGACCGGGGCCAACGTCCTGACTTTC
CASSQGRTGANVLTF
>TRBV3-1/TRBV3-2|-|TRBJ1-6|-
TGTGCCAGCAGCCTTGGACAGAATAATTCACCCCTCCACTTT
CASSLGQNNSPLHF
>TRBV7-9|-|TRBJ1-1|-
TGTGCCAGCAGCTTTACAGGTACGGCGGACACTGAAGCTTTCTTT
CASSFTGTADTEAFF
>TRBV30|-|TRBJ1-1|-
TGTGCCTGGAGTCCCAAATCACCCAGGGGATCCACTGAAGCTTTCTTT
CAWSPKSPRGSTEAFF
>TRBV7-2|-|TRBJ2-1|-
TGTGCCAGCAGCTTGAGTGGGAGAAATGAGCAGTTCTTC
CASSLSGRNEQFF
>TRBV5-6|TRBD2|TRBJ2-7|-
TGTGCCAGCAGCTATGGGACTAGCGGCTACGAGCAGTACTTC
CASSYGTSGYEQYF
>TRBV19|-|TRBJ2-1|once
TGTGCCAGTAGCGTCAACAGGGAGTGGAATGAGCAGTTCTTC
CASSVNREWNEQFF
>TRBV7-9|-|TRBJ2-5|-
TGTGCCAGCAGCCTCAGTGGGGGGTCAGAGACCCAGTACTTC
CASSLSGGSETQYF
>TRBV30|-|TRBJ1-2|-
TGTGCCTGGAGTCTATCCCGCGGGGTTAGCTACACCTTC
CAWSLSRGVSYTF
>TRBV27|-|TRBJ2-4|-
TGTGCCAGCAGTGCCGGACCCCGTACTAGGGACATTCAGTACTTC
CASSAGPRTRDIQYF